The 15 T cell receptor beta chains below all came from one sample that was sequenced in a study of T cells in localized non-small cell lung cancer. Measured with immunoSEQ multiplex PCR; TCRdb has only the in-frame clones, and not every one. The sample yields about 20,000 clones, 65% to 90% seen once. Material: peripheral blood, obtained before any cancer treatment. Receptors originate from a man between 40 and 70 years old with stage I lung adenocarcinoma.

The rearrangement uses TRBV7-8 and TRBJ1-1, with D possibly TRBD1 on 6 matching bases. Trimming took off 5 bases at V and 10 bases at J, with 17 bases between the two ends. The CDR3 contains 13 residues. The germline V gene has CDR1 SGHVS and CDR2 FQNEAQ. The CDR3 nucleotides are TGTGCCAGCAGCCATGGACAGTGGGATGGAGCTTTCTTT. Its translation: CASSHGQWDGAFF.

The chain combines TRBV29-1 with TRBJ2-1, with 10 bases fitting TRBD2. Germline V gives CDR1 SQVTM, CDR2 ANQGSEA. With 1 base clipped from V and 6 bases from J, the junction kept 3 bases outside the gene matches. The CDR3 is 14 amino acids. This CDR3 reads CSVEGTSGINEQFF. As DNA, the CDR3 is TGCAGCGTTGAAGGGACTAGCGGTATCAATGAGCAGTTCTTC.

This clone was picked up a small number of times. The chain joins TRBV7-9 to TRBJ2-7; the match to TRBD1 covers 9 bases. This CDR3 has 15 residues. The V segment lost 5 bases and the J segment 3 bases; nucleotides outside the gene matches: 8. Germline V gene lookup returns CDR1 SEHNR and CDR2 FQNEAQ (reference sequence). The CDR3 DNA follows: TGTGCCAGCAGCCCGTCTTGGGACAGGGACTACGAGCAGTACTTC. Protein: CASSPSWDRDYEQYF.

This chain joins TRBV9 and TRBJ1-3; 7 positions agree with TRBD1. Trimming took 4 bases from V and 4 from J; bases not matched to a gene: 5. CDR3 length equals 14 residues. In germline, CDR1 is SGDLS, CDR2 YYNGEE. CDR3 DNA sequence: TGTGCCAGCAGCTCCGGGACAGAAGGAAACACCATATATTTT. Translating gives CASSSGTEGNTIYF.

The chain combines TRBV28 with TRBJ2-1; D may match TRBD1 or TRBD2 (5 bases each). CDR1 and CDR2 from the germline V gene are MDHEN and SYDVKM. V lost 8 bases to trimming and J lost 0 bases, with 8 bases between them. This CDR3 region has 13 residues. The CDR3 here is CASEGSSYNEQFF. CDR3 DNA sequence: TGTGCCAGCGAGGGGAGCTCCTACAATGAGCAGTTCTTC.

As DNA, the CDR3 is TGCAGCGTAGGACAGGGCGGTAGTAACTATGGCTACACCTTC. Amino acids: CSVGQGGSNYGYTF. The chain is built from TRBV29-1 and TRBJ1-2, with TRBD1 matching over 8 bases. From germline, CDR1 is SQVTM and CDR2 ANQGSEA. Trimming cost V 6 bases and J 1 base; bases outside gene matches: 7. This CDR3 contains 14 residues.

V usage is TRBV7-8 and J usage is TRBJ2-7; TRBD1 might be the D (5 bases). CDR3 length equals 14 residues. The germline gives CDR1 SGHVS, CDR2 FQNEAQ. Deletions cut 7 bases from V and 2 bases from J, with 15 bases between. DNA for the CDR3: TGTGCCAGCACCTTGGGGCGTAGCACCTACGAGCAGTACTTC. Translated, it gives CASTLGRSTYEQYF.

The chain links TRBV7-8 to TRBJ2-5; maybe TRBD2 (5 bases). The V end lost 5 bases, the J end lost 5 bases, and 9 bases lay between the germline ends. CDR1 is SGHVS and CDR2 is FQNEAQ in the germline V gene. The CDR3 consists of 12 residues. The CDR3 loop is CASSPTGETQYF. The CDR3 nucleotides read TGTGCCAGCAGCCCGACGGGGGAGACCCAGTACTTC. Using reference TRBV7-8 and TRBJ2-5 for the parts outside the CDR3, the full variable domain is GAGVSQSPRYKVAKRGQDVALRCDPISGHVSLFWYQQALGQGPEFLTYFQNEAQLDKSGLPSDRFFAERPEGSVSTLKIQRTQQEDSAVYLCASSPTGETQYFGPGTRLLVL.

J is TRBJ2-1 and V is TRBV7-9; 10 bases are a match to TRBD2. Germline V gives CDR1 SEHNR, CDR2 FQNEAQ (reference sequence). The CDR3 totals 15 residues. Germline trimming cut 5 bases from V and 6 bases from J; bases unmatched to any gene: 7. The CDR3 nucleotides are TGTGCCAGCAGCCTCCCAGCGGGAGGGCCCAATGAGCAGTTCTTC. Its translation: CASSLPAGGPNEQFF.

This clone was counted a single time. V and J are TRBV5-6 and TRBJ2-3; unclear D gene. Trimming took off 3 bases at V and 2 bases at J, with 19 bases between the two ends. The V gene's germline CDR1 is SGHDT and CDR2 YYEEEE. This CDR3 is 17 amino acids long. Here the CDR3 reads CASSSRFMLALTDTQYF. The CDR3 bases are TGTGCCAGCAGCTCCCGCTTTATGTTAGCTCTCACAGATACGCAGTATTTT.

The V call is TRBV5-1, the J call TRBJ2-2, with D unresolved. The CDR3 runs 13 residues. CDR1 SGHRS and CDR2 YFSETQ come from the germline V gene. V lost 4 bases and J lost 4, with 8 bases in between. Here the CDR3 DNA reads TGCGCCAGCAGCCTCCTCGGCACCGGGGAGCTGTTTTTT. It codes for CASSLLGTGELFF.

In DNA, the CDR3 is TGTGCCAGCAGGCGACGACTGAGTAAGGATGAGGCCCAGCATTTT. This encodes CASRRRLSKDEAQHF. This chain links TRBV28 with TRBJ1-5; no clear D gene. V gave up 6 bases and J gave up 11 bases, with 23 bases separating them. In germline, CDR1 is MDHEN, CDR2 SYDVKM. The CDR3 totals 15 residues.

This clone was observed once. CDR3 amino acids: CASSLSYNEQFF. The CDR3 DNA reads TGTGCCAGCAGTTTAAGTTACAATGAGCAGTTCTTC. The V gene is TRBV27, the J gene TRBJ2-1, with D unresolved. V shed 2 bases and J shed 4 bases, with 3 bases lying between them. This CDR3 comprises 12 residues. CDR1 is MNHEY and CDR2 is SMNVEV in the germline V gene (reference sequence).

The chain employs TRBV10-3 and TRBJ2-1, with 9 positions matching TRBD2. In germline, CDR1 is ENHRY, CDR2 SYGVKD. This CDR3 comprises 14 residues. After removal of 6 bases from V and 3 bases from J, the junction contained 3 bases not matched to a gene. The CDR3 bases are TGTGCCATCAGCGCGACTAGCGGCTACAATGAGCAGTTCTTC. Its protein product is CAISATSGYNEQFF.

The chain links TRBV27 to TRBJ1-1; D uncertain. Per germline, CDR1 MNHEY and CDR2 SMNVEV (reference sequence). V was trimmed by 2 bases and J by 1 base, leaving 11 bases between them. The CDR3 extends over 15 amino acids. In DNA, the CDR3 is TGTGCCAGCAGTTTACTGGGCGCTGGGAACACTGAAGCTTTCTTT. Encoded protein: CASSLLGAGNTEAFF.